The T cell receptor (beta chain) described here comes from a study of blood T cells in healthy people across ages. For the study at large: Per two T cells, about one barcoded beta molecule was captured through template switching.

Worth noting for this clonotype: A much larger clone differs by one base, so this may be a read error.

This CDR3 is 15 amino acids long. CDR1 is MNHEY and CDR2 is SVGEGT in the germline V gene. A second PCR of 7 to 11 cycles used a sample-barcoded 5' primer and a J-beta primer mix. Each sample provided no less than 2.5 million CDR3-containing paired-end reads. TCRdb processed the 5' RACE reads anew with MiXCR; each CDR3 protein has one entry. The sample lists hundreds of thousands of distinct CDR3 sequences, roughly 30% occurring once. What was sequenced was blood. The origin of this receptor is a woman over 75 in good health. The V call is TRBV6-2 or TRBV6-3, the J call TRBJ2-1, with D perhaps matching TRBD1 (6 bases). Gene TRBJ2-7 matches the end of the DNA better, so the J call may be wrong. Written as DNA, the CDR3 is TGTGCCAGCACTACACAGGGCCCGTCCTACAATGAGCAGTACTTC. Translating gives CASTTQGPSYNEQYF.